These 14 T cell receptor beta chains share one sample of origin, sequenced in a study of blood T cell repertoires in COVID-19. This table comes from immunoSEQ multiplex PCR, and its TCRdb copy is limited to in-frame clones, with some not included. The data hold 300,000 to 400,000 clones, with just over 85% observed a single time. Sequenced: PBMCs or T cells enriched from blood (not recorded which). These receptor sequences come from a woman aged 35 to 49 with acute COVID-19.

This clone appeared a single time. The rearrangement joins TRBV19 to TRBJ1-5, with D unresolved. V lost 5 bases and J 1 base, leaving 15 bases between the germline ends. This CDR3 has 16 residues. Germline CDR1 LNHDA, CDR2 SQIVND (reference sequence). CDR3: CASSPNSGVSNQPQHF. The CDR3 DNA sequence: TGTGCCAGTAGTCCTAATTCCGGAGTGAGCAATCAGCCCCAGCATTTT.

Only one count was recorded for this clone. V is TRBV5-4 and J is TRBJ2-1; 7 nucleotides agree with TRBD2. Germline V gives CDR1 SGHNT, CDR2 YYREEE (reference sequence). The V gene end was trimmed by 4 bases and the J gene end by 6 bases; junction bases not matched to a gene: 10. The CDR3 loop spans 15 amino acids. This CDR3 is CASSTRLARGNEQFF. CDR3 bases: TGTGCCAGCAGCACCCGACTAGCAAGGGGCAATGAGCAGTTCTTC.

The chain couples TRBV4-3 to TRBJ2-1, with 8 nucleotides matching TRBD2. V lost 0 bases to trimming and J lost 0 bases; unmatched junction nucleotides: 7. The CDR3 is made up of 18 amino acids. The germline V gene encodes CDR1 LGHNA and CDR2 YSLEER. The CDR3 loop is CASSQDLRGGSSYNEQFF. The CDR3 region has the DNA TGCGCCAGCAGCCAAGATCTTCGCGGGGGGTCCTCCTACAATGAGCAGTTCTTC.

This clone appeared once. The chain combines TRBV5-1 with TRBJ1-1; unclear D gene. V lost 3 bases, J lost 0 bases, and 6 bases lay in between. There are 13 residues in the CDR3. Germline CDR1 is SGHRS and CDR2 is YFSETQ. The chain's CDR3 is CASSSGMNTEAFF. CDR3 DNA sequence: TGCGCCAGCAGCTCGGGGATGAACACTGAAGCTTTCTTT.

The chain uses TRBV20-1 and TRBJ1-2; 9 positions agree with TRBD1. The CDR3 extends over 16 amino acids. With V trimmed by 3 bases and J by 4 bases, 12 bases remained unmatched. Germline CDR1 is DFQATT and CDR2 is SNEGSKA (reference sequence). The CDR3 spells CSASRTGEGDLYGYTF. For the CDR3, the DNA is TGCAGTGCTAGTAGGACAGGGGAAGGGGACCTCTATGGCTACACCTTC.

This sequence joins TRBV5-1 and TRBJ2-2; TRBD1 aligns across 12 bases. V shed 1 base, J shed 1 base, and the junction held 5 bases outside the gene matches. The CDR3 length is 18 residues. Germline V lookup: CDR1 SGHRS, CDR2 YFSETQ. CDR3 amino acids: CASSLRDRGRENTGELFF. The CDR3 nucleotides are TGCGCCAGCAGCTTGCGGGACAGGGGGCGAGAGAACACCGGGGAGCTGTTTTTT.

This clone showed up just once. This chain joins TRBV2 and TRBJ1-5, with TRBD1 identical over 8 bases. Trimming at V came to 6 bases and at J to 0 bases, leaving 10 bases not matched to a gene. This CDR3 is 17 amino acids long. From germline, CDR1 is SNHLY and CDR2 FYNNEI. In nucleotides, the CDR3 is TGTGCCAGCAGATCACTAACGACAGGGGTTAGCAATCAGCCCCAGCATTTT. This sequence encodes CASRSLTTGVSNQPQHF.

This clone was picked up a small number of times. The chain joins TRBV6-6 to TRBJ1-2; D call uncertain. V lost 5 bases and J lost 0, with 7 bases in between. CDR1 is MNHNY and CDR2 is SVGAGI in the germline V gene (reference sequence). The CDR3 is 13 residues long. DNA of the CDR3: TGTGCCAGCAGTGTATCAGCTAACTATGGCTACACCTTC. Its translation is CASSVSANYGYTF.

This clone is a singleton in its sample. This chain uses TRBV5-1 with TRBJ2-3; D is possibly TRBD1 (6 bases). Trimming cost V 3 bases and J 5 bases, with 16 bases left between them. The CDR3 extends over 15 amino acids. CDR1 and CDR2 (germline): SGHRS, YFSETQ. The CDR3, as DNA: TGCGCCAGCAGCTCACAGGGCCTAGAGCGAGATACGCAGTATTTT. Amino acids: CASSSQGLERDTQYF.

This clone was observed a single time. The V and J genes are TRBV7-2 and TRBJ2-7; 12 bases agree with TRBD2. From germline, CDR1 is SGHTA and CDR2 FQGNSA. This CDR3 comprises 16 residues. The V gene end was trimmed by 8 bases and the J gene end by 6 bases; junction bases not matched to a gene: 14. The CDR3 is CASGPLAGGALSEQYF. CDR3 coding DNA: TGTGCCAGCGGTCCACTAGCGGGAGGTGCGTTAAGCGAGCAGTACTTC.

A note on this clone: Germline is not matched at one junction end, which may reflect a read error. CDR3 region: CASSISTSRDTQYF. In DNA form, the CDR3 reads TGTGCCAGTAGTATCTCGACTAGCAGAGATACGCAGTATTTT. The chain recombines TRBV19 with TRBJ2-3; 7 bases align to TRBD2. In germline, CDR1 is LNHDA, CDR2 SQIVND (reference sequence). The CDR3 is 14 residues long.

This chain connects TRBV7-2 to TRBJ1-2, with 7 bases lining up with TRBD1. Trimming at V came to 0 bases and at J to 8 bases, leaving 9 bases not matched to a gene. The CDR3 extends over 15 amino acids. Per the germline V gene, CDR1 is SGHTA and CDR2 is FQGNSA. The CDR3 region is CASSLARRTGEGYTF. Here the CDR3 DNA reads TGTGCCAGCAGCTTAGCGCGTCGTACAGGGGAAGGCTACACCTTC. Combining the CDR3 with reference TRBV7-2 and TRBJ1-2 gives the whole variable domain GAGVSQSPSNKVTEKGKDVELRCDPISGHTALYWYRQSLGQGLEFLIYFQGNSAPDKSGLPSDRFSAERTGGSVSTLTIQRTQQEDSAVYLCASSLARRTGEGYTFGSGTRLTVV.

The chain employs TRBV5-1 and TRBJ1-2; TRBD1 matches at 8 bases. Germline assignment: CDR1 SGHRS and CDR2 YFSETQ. Germline trimming cut 4 bases from V and 3 bases from J; bases unmatched to any gene: 5. The CDR3 contains 14 residues. The CDR3 sequence is CASSPKQGDYGYTF. The CDR3 region has the DNA TGCGCCAGCAGCCCGAAACAGGGGGACTATGGCTACACCTTC.

Ten or more counts support this clone. This chain connects TRBV25-1 to TRBJ1-1, with TRBD1 matching 7 bases. From germline, CDR1 is MGHDK and CDR2 SYGVNS. This CDR3 has 16 amino acids. V shed 3 bases and J 6 bases; nucleotides not matched to a gene: 13. CDR3 nucleotides: TGTGCCAGCAGTGATGGGTTCGGGCGAGGGGGCTCTGAAGCTTTCTTT. Protein sequence: CASSDGFGRGGSEAFF.